This is a list of T cell receptor beta chains from one sample in a study of OX40 agonist ivuxolimab in advanced cancers. Profiling relied on immunoSEQ multiplex PCR, and the TCRdb table lists in-frame clones only, not all of them. The sample lists tens of thousands of clones, 89% occurring once. The specimen comprised CD4+ or CD8+ T cells sorted from blood, sampled in a trial of the OX40 agonist ivuxolimab. Receptor source: an adult with an advanced solid tumor such as melanoma, head and neck, liver or kidney cancer. Each CDR3 is given without its conserved first and last residue.

j_gene,v_gene,CDR3aa
TRBJ2-7,TRBV5-6,ASSLAPGNSYEQY
TRBJ2-5,TRBV7-9,ASSLGDSSKGETQY
TRBJ1-4,TRBV5-6,ASSIPGANEKLF
TRBJ1-2,TRBV6-6,ASSYDSNYGYT
TRBJ2-5,TRBV7-7,ASSLEWEETQY
TRBJ2-3,TRBV5-1,ASSLGGLAGTDTQY
TRBJ2-6,TRBV28,ASSQTGVGANVLT
TRBJ2-2,TRBV5-6,ASMGSLRGFNNTGELF
TRBJ1-4,TRBV18,ASSAGAFNEKLF
TRBJ2-2,TRBV2,ASSDGGGELF
TRBJ1-4,TRBV28,ASSSRAGPNEKLF
TRBJ2-5,TRBV2,ASSGLAGSIETQY
TRBJ2-5,TRBV7-2,ASSLGWQAETQY
TRBJ2-5,TRBV28,ASSDPQETQY
TRBJ1-5,TRBV28,ASSPPNKGQPQH
TRBJ2-5,TRBV5-1,ASSRSGTAETQY
TRBJ1-2,TRBV6-5,ASRDRGYGYT
TRBJ2-4,TRBV5-5,ASSLVDGGPAKNIQY
TRBJ2-3,TRBV5-1,ASSLVPGTDTQY
TRBJ1-4,TRBV19,ASSTLQTATNEKLF
TRBJ2-7,TRBV6-5,ASSPLRRINYEQY
TRBJ1-1,TRBV10-2,ASRYGRVDAEAF
TRBJ1-2,TRBV2,ASIRTGNGYT
TRBJ1-5,TRBV2,ASRWGTNNQPQH
TRBJ1-1,TRBV19,ASSTRSHRHTEAF
TRBJ2-2,TRBV6-4,ATSPEGGGTGELF
TRBJ2-5,TRBV19,ASSREGGTGGETQY
TRBJ1-1,TRBV6-5,ATQGGRTEAF
TRBJ1-1,TRBV4-3,ASSQDVTNTEAF
TRBJ1-2,TRBV28,ASSSLGRNYGYT
TRBJ2-1,TRBV18,ASSPLLAGGSGEQF
TRBJ1-6,TRBV6-1,ASSEEILGGHYNSPLH
TRBJ2-7,TRBV28,ASSLIGTGGYEQY
TRBJ1-1,TRBV11-1,ASSSQGVHTEAF
TRBJ1-3,TRBV6-5,ASTAGLSGNTIY
TRBJ2-1,TRBV28,ASSSAGRNNEQF
TRBJ1-2,TRBV19,ASSRQGRANYGYT
TRBJ2-5,TRBV28,ASSFGGDPETQY
TRBJ1-1,TRBV20-1,SGQGDTEAF
TRBJ2-7,TRBV6-5,ASSHGGQGVNEQY
TRBJ2-6,TRBV7-6,ASSLDRAGVLT
TRBJ2-3,TRBV18,ASSPLGRADTQY
TRBJ1-1,TRBV16,ASSHVGTGGITEAF
TRBJ2-1,TRBV30,AWGGTSGYYNEQF
TRBJ2-3,TRBV23-1,ASSPRDRTDTQY
TRBJ1-5,TRBV7-2,ASSPQVKGGNQPQH
TRBJ2-1,TRBV5-4,ASSRPGGAYNEQF
TRBJ1-3,TRBV5-1,ASSSDPGGPGNTIY
TRBJ2-7,TRBV28,ASWSRDSSYEQY
TRBJ2-5,TRBV28,ASSLRLLAREIWETQY
TRBJ2-1,TRBV9,ASSVDPLTANNEQF